The 25 T cell receptor beta chains reported below all come from one sample, sequenced in a study of molecular identifiers for immune sequencing clone quantification. TCRdb ran MiXCR on the PCR reads and lists one entry per CDR3 protein. The top ten clones hold around 0.79% of a sample with about half a million distinct CDR3 sequences, roughly 24% of them seen once. Input material: naive CD8+ T cells from blood, with Jurkat cell RNA spiked in. Subset: FACS-sorted CD8+CD4-CCR7+CD45RA+ naive T cells. Every receptor here comes from a human donor in good health. Some libraries in this study had Jurkat cell RNA spiked in.

This clonotype was observed a few times. The genes are TRBV7-9 and TRBJ2-2; D might be TRBD1 or TRBD2, each matching 6 bases. Looked up from germline, CDR1 is SEHNR and CDR2 is FQNEAQ (reference sequence). This CDR3 contains 17 residues. Trimming removed 3 bases from V and 4 bases from J, with 18 bases in between. DNA for the CDR3: TGTGCCAGCAGCTTTGGGACGGGGGCCCTCACCACCGGGGAGCTGTTTTTT. Amino acids: CASSFGTGALTTGELFF.

This clonotype was observed at least ten times. The chain is built from TRBV6-2 or TRBV6-3 and TRBJ2-3; 10 bases fit TRBD2. Germline V gene data show CDR1 as MNHEY and CDR2 as SVGEGT. The V segment lost 10 bases and the J segment 4 bases; nucleotides outside the gene matches: 5. The CDR3 is 13 residues long. The CDR3 region is CATNGLAADTQYF. In nucleotides, the CDR3 is TGTGCCACCAACGGACTAGCGGCAGATACGCAGTATTTT.

The chain links TRBV5-6 to TRBJ1-1, with a possible D match to TRBD1 (5 bases). CDR1 and CDR2 from the germline V gene are SGHDT and YYEEEE. This CDR3 contains 13 residues. Trimming removed 7 bases from V and 6 bases from J, with 16 bases in between. The CDR3 loop reads CASRWWGGAEAFF. The CDR3 DNA reads TGTGCCAGCCGCTGGTGGGGGGGGGCTGAAGCTTTCTTT.

Many counts were recorded for this clonotype. The gene calls are TRBV4-3 and TRBJ1-5; a weak D match, TRBD1 (6 bases). The CDR3 has 15 amino acids. The V and J ends lost 0 bases and 5 bases respectively, with 11 bases between them. The V gene's germline CDR1 is LGHNA and CDR2 YSLEER. Here the CDR3 reads CASSQDGGSYQPQHF. The CDR3 nucleotides read TGCGCCAGCAGCCAAGACGGGGGCAGCTATCAGCCCCAGCATTTT.

The sample holds many counts of this clonotype. The V gene is TRBV12-3 or TRBV12-4, the J gene TRBJ1-5; the match to TRBD1 covers 7 bases. This CDR3 comprises 15 residues. The V segment lost 3 bases and the J segment 2 bases; nucleotides outside the gene matches: 4. The CDR3 is CASSLEGARNQPQHF. The CDR3, as DNA: TGTGCCAGCAGTTTGGAGGGGGCGCGCAATCAGCCCCAGCATTTT.

This clonotype was counted many times. The V gene is TRBV28, the J gene TRBJ2-7; 7 bases line up with TRBD1. The CDR3 has 14 residues. The germline V gene has CDR1 MDHEN and CDR2 SYDVKM. The junction had 6 bases not matched to a gene; V was cut back by 5 bases and J by 2 bases. In DNA form, the CDR3 reads TGTGCCAGCAGTCTCGGGACAGTTACCTACGAGCAGTACTTC. Translated: CASSLGTVTYEQYF.

The rearrangement uses TRBV11-3 and TRBJ2-2; D perhaps matches TRBD2 (5 bases). Germline CDR1 SGHNT, CDR2 YENEEA. The CDR3 spans 17 residues. V was cut by 0 bases and J by 1 base, with 12 bases left in between. The CDR3 nucleotides are TGTGCCAGCAGCTTAGATCTGGCTAGCCTGAACACCGGGGAGCTGTTTTTT. Translation: CASSLDLASLNTGELFF.

A few counts support this clonotype. The chain uses TRBV5-5 and TRBJ2-3; D is undetermined. The CDR3 extends over 15 amino acids. Trimming removed 1 base at V and 4 bases at J, with 13 bases between. CDR1 SGHKS and CDR2 YYEKEE come from the germline V gene (reference sequence). The CDR3: CASSLPVLPSDTQYF. The DNA for the CDR3 is TGTGCCAGCAGCTTGCCTGTCCTCCCTTCAGATACGCAGTATTTT.

This clonotype was recorded a few times. V gene TRBV5-5 combines with J gene TRBJ2-7; 8 bases match TRBD2. Germline CDR1 SGHKS, CDR2 YYEKEE (reference sequence). J lost 5 bases, V lost 2 bases, and 6 bases had no gene match. The CDR3 extends over 14 amino acids. In DNA form, the CDR3 reads TGTGCCAGCAGCTTTCGACTAGCGACGGACGAGCAGTACTTC. The encoded protein is CASSFRLATDEQYF.

This chain links TRBV6-5 with TRBJ1-3; the match to TRBD1 covers 9 bases. Trimming took 6 bases from V and 2 from J; bases not matched to a gene: 5. Germline CDR1 MNHEY, CDR2 SVGAGI. The CDR3 length is 15 residues. The CDR3 nucleotides read TGTGCCAGCAGAGAAACAGGGGGCGCTGGAAACACCATATATTTT. Amino acid sequence: CASRETGGAGNTIYF.

The chain has TRBV9 and TRBJ2-7; TRBD1 aligns across 8 bases. V shed 4 bases, J shed 0 bases, and the junction held 9 bases outside the gene matches. Germline V gives CDR1 SGDLS, CDR2 YYNGEE. This CDR3 contains 16 residues. The CDR3 DNA reads TGTGCCAGCAGCCCACGAATGGACAGGGCCTCCTACGAGCAGTACTTC. Its protein is CASSPRMDRASYEQYF.

This clonotype has at least ten counts. This chain connects TRBV7-9 to TRBJ2-3; 7 bases fit TRBD2. This CDR3 comprises 16 residues. Germline V lookup: CDR1 SEHNR, CDR2 FQNEAQ (reference sequence). V trimming: 1 base; J trimming: 1 base; junction bases outside the gene matches: 5. Here the CDR3 reads CASSLVPGRGTDTQYF. Here the CDR3 DNA reads TGTGCCAGCAGCTTAGTCCCGGGGAGGGGCACAGATACGCAGTATTTT. The full variable domain, rest sourced from reference TRBV7-9 and TRBJ2-3, is DTGVSQNPRHKITKRGQNVTFRCDPISEHNRLYWYRQTLGQGPEFLTYFQNEAQLEKSRLLSDRFSAERPKGSFSTLEIQRTEQGDSAMYLCASSLVPGRGTDTQYFGPGTRLTVL.

This clonotype turned up a few times. The chain combines TRBV24-1 with TRBJ2-5; 8 bases agree with TRBD1. The length of the CDR3 is 11 residues. Losses at the gene ends were 4 bases for V and 11 bases for J; bases not matched to a gene: 2. CDR1 and CDR2 (germline): KGHDR, SFDVKD. The CDR3 region has the DNA TGTGCCACCAGTGAGGGGACAGGACAGTACTTC. Protein product: CATSEGTGQYF.

This chain links TRBV4-2 with TRBJ2-5, with 9 bases fitting TRBD2. J was trimmed by 0 bases and V by 4 bases; bases with no gene match: 3. Germline values: CDR1 LGHNA, CDR2 YNFKEQ. This CDR3 has 15 residues. CDR3 DNA sequence: TGTGCCAGCAGCCGCTCTAGCGGGAACCAAGAGACCCAGTACTTC. Its protein product is CASSRSSGNQETQYF.

Many counts were recorded for this clonotype. The chain combines TRBV28 with TRBJ2-7; tentative D call: TRBD1 (5 bases). V lost 5 bases and J lost 0, with 11 bases in between. CDR1 MDHEN and CDR2 SYDVKM come from the germline V gene. CDR3 length: 14 amino acids. The CDR3 DNA reads as TGTGCCAGCAGTCTTAGACAGCCCTCCTACGAGCAGTACTTC. It encodes CASSLRQPSYEQYF.

This clonotype was seen repeatedly, ten times or more. This chain uses TRBV29-1 with TRBJ2-7, with D perhaps matching TRBD1 or TRBD2 (6 bases each). With 4 bases removed from V and 6 bases from J, the gap between germline ends came to 13 bases. Germline V gene lookup returns CDR1 SQVTM and CDR2 ANQGSEA. The CDR3 is 12 residues long. As DNA, the CDR3 is TGCAGCGTTGCTGGGCCGGGGGCCGAGCAGTACTTC. It is translated as CSVAGPGAEQYF.

This clonotype was picked up many times. The chain is built from TRBV6-5 and TRBJ2-6, with TRBD1 as a possible D gene (5 bases). V was shortened by 1 base and J by 2 bases, with 15 bases between the two germline ends. Germline CDR1 is MNHEY and CDR2 is SVGAGI. The CDR3 is 18 residues long. CDR3 sequence (DNA): TGTGCCAGCAGTTACTTCCAAGGGGAATCCGCTGGGGCCAACGTCCTGACTTTC. It codes for CASSYFQGESAGANVLTF.

This clonotype has only a few counts. V and J are TRBV24-1 and TRBJ2-1, with 12 nucleotides matching TRBD2. The CDR3 loop spans 22 amino acids. Germline loops: CDR1 KGHDR, CDR2 SFDVKD. V dropped 4 bases and J dropped 8; count of bases not matched to a gene: 26. CDR3 DNA: TGTGCCACCAGTGACCCTGGAGAGCAGGAACCGACTAGCGGGAGTTTCATGGATGAGCAGTTCTTC. Amino acid sequence: CATSDPGEQEPTSGSFMDEQFF.

Concerning this clonotype itself: Compared with germline, one end of the junction differs, possibly owing to a read error. The rearrangement links TRBV7-9 to TRBJ2-7; TRBD1 is a possible D gene (6 bases). Germline CDR1 and CDR2: SEHNR and FQNEAQ (reference sequence). The CDR3 sequence is 12 residues long. The CDR3 bases are TGTGCCAGCAGGAGGGACACCTACGGGCAGTACTTC. Its protein is CASRRDTYGQYF.

To note about this clonotype: This may come from a read error, since a much larger clone is one base off. The chain combines TRBV7-9 with TRBJ2-2; D not certain. CDR1 is SEHNR, CDR2 FQNEAQ, per germline (reference sequence). The CDR3 runs to 11 residues. In nucleotides, the CDR3 is TGTGCCAGCCCCCACACCGTGGAGCTGTTTTTT. Translation: CASPHTVELFF.

This clonotype came up many times. This rearrangement joins TRBV14 to TRBJ1-1; D gene ambiguous. The CDR3 has 12 residues. V shed 3 bases and J shed 2 bases, with 4 bases lying between them. Germline V CDR1 and CDR2: SGHDN, FVKESK. CDR3 DNA sequence: TGTGCCAGCAGCCAGATAAACACTGAAGCTTTCTTT. Its protein is CASSQINTEAFF.

This clonotype appeared a few times. This sequence joins TRBV20-1 and TRBJ2-4; tentatively, D is TRBD2 (6 bases). This CDR3 is built from 14 residues. Deletions cut 7 bases from V and 6 bases from J, with 19 bases between. Germline assignment: CDR1 DFQATT and CDR2 SNEGSKA (reference sequence). DNA of the CDR3: TGCAGTGTCGAGTTTCCCGGGGGAGGAAACATTCAGTACTTC. Translating it yields CSVEFPGGGNIQYF.

This clonotype was observed at least ten times. The rearrangement uses TRBV7-6 and TRBJ2-7; possibly TRBD1 for D (6 bases). This CDR3 is 14 amino acids long. V was cut by 5 bases and J by 2 bases, with 13 bases left in between. In germline, CDR1 is SGHVS, CDR2 FNYEAQ. The CDR3: CASSPVGAAYEQYF. The CDR3 DNA reads TGTGCCAGCAGCCCAGTGGGGGCCGCCTACGAGCAGTACTTC.

This clonotype has a handful of counts. The chain couples TRBV28 to TRBJ1-5; no firm D call. The length of the CDR3 is 15 residues. CDR1 MDHEN and CDR2 SYDVKM come from the germline V gene. V was cut by 6 bases and J by 2 bases, with 14 bases left in between. The CDR3 here is CASRPLAGGNQPQHF. The DNA for the CDR3 is TGTGCCAGCAGACCCCTTGCTGGGGGCAATCAGCCCCAGCATTTT.

On this clonotype: Just one base apart from a much larger clone, this may be a read error. The chain couples TRBV4-1 to TRBJ2-1; 7 bases map to TRBD1. The length of the CDR3 is 11 residues. Germline V gene sequence: CDR1 MGHRA, CDR2 YSYEKL. V was clipped by 7 bases and J by 10 bases; unmatched bases: 4. In DNA, the CDR3 is TGCGCCAGCAAGGGACAGTACGAGCAGTTCTTC. This translates into CASKGQYEQFF.